This TCR beta chain came from a study of quantifying T cell responses using KT2 cells. About the research overall: cDNA was made from DNase-treated RNA using alpha and beta constant primers.

KT2, a clone with a known TCR, was spiked into unfractionated PBMC. The cDNA 3' end received a ligated oligonucleotide with a UMI. First-round PCR used 4 cycles and beta primers RC1.1 and RC1.2 covering TRBC1 and TRBC2. Each CDR3 protein gets one entry after TCRdb re-called the UMI-ligation and nested PCR reads with MiXCR. In the table there are tens of thousands of distinct CDR3 sequences, 11% of which are singletons. Looked up from germline, CDR1 is MDHEN and CDR2 is SYDVKM. This CDR3 has 18 residues. Between the trimmed V and J ends, which lost 3 bases and 0 bases, there was a span of 15 bases. This sequence was found in a human donor. What was sequenced was PBMCs spiked with cells of the T cell clone KT2. The rearrangement joins TRBV28 to TRBJ2-6, with D perhaps matching TRBD2 (7 bases). CDR3 sequence (DNA): TGTGCCAGCAGTTTGAGGGGGGGCAGGAACTCTGGGGCCAACGTCCTGACTTTC. It codes for CASSLRGGRNSGANVLTF.